This T cell receptor beta chain was recovered during a study of blood T cell repertoires in COVID-19. Study background: Collection of acute and convalescent COVID-19 samples took place in the United States, Italy and Spain. The cDNA or gDNA used as material had been derived from T cells, B-cell-depleted T cells, or PBMCs.

Original analysis: Scientists estimated how many nucleated cells there were by amplifying reference gene primers. The table came from immunoSEQ multiplex PCR; TCRdb's copy has only in-frame clones and leaves some out. The V and J calls and clone size are taken from that table; D and trimming were inferred from the DNA. The table has under 300,000 clones, roughly 87% seen once. On this clone itself: The junction differs from germline at one of its ends, possibly a read error.

Sequenced material: peripheral blood. The origin of this receptor is a man in his 60s who had recovered from COVID-19.

The CDR3 here is CASSPGLLTILDF. The CDR3 region has the DNA TGCGCCAGCAGCCCGGGACTTCTGACAATTTTGGACTTC. The V call is TRBV4-1, the J call TRBJ2-4, with D tentatively TRBD2 (6 bases). This CDR3 has 13 residues. Germline assignment: CDR1 MGHRA and CDR2 YSYEKL.